The 23 T cell receptor beta chains below all came from one sample that was sequenced in a study of cytomegalovirus exposure and HLA in healthy donors. Vbeta (60) and Jbeta (13) primers were used in the PCR. The repertoire was sequenced with immunoSEQ multiplex PCR; TCRdb's copy has only in-frame clones and lacks some. This sample yields roughly 68,000 clones, of which under 80% are seen a single time; roughly 5% belongs to the top ten. Sequencing was done on a sample of PBMCs. The receptors come from a male donor in good health and CMV-seropositive.

The chain carries TRBV6-5 and TRBJ1-2, with D tentatively TRBD1 (6 bases). Trimming took 6 bases from V and 3 from J, leaving 17 bases between them. There are 15 residues in the CDR3. Per the germline V gene, CDR1 is MNHEY and CDR2 is SVGAGI. The CDR3 is CASSQTGSEYYGYTF. The CDR3 nucleotides are TGTGCCAGCAGCCAAACAGGGTCGGAGTACTATGGCTACACCTTC.

This rearrangement joins TRBV5-6 to TRBJ2-1; TRBD2 matches at 13 bases. This CDR3 has 18 amino acids. CDR1 is SGHDT and CDR2 is YYEEEE in the germline V gene. V gave up 4 bases and J gave up 9 bases; unmatched junction bases: 16. CDR3 amino acids: CASSLEKLAGGHRGEQFF. CDR3 bases: TGTGCCAGCAGCCTGGAGAAACTAGCGGGGGGGCATCGGGGTGAGCAGTTCTTC.

This chain joins TRBV5-6 and TRBJ2-7; 8 bases match TRBD1. CDR3 length: 18 amino acids. J lost 4 bases, V lost 4 bases, and 19 bases had no gene match. Germline CDR1 is SGHDT and CDR2 is YYEEEE. CDR3 amino acids: CASSAPRKQGVFGYEQYF. In DNA, the CDR3 is TGTGCCAGCAGCGCGCCCCGAAAACAGGGGGTTTTTGGTTACGAGCAGTACTTC.

The genes are TRBV25-1 and TRBJ2-2; possible D gene TRBD2, 6 bases. The CDR3 length is 17 residues. Trimming removed 3 bases from V and 1 base from J, with 15 bases in between. CDR1 is MGHDK, CDR2 SYGVNS, per germline. The CDR3 DNA follows: TGTGCCAGCAGTGAGACAACCGGGAGTATGAACACCGGGGAGCTGTTTTTT. Translating it yields CASSETTGSMNTGELFF.

CDR3 nucleotide sequence: TGCGCCAGCAGTGCCACCCAAGCGGGGACAGATACGCAGTATTTT. It encodes CASSATQAGTDTQYF. The chain links TRBV10-2 to TRBJ2-3, with 7 bases identical to TRBD2. V lost 4 bases, J lost 3 bases, and 7 bases stayed unmatched. Germline V gene sequence: CDR1 WSHSY, CDR2 SAAADI. The CDR3 has 15 amino acids.

The J gene is TRBJ1-6, the V gene TRBV28; perhaps TRBD1 as D (6 bases). Germline V gene sequence: CDR1 MDHEN, CDR2 SYDVKM. V was clipped by 5 bases and J by 14 bases, with 19 bases between them. This CDR3 has 14 amino acids. The CDR3 DNA reads TGTGCCAGCAGTCCGATCGGACAGACAGTCACCCTCCACTTT. This gives the protein CASSPIGQTVTLHF.

The chain recombines TRBV5-1 with TRBJ2-2; TRBD2 aligns across 14 bases. The V segment lost 4 bases and the J segment 6 bases; nucleotides outside the gene matches: 5. The CDR3 is 16 amino acids. Germline V lookup: CDR1 SGHRS, CDR2 YFSETQ. In nucleotides, the CDR3 is TGCGCCAGCAGCACGGGACTAGCGGGGGACTCCGGGGAGCTGTTTTTT. As protein: CASSTGLAGDSGELFF.

CDR3 protein: CASSPGTSSGNTIYF. The CDR3 region has the DNA TGCGCCAGCAGCCCCGGTACGAGCTCTGGAAACACCATATATTTT. This rearrangement joins TRBV4-3 to TRBJ1-3, with D unclear. The germline CDR1 and CDR2 sequences are LGHNA and YSLEER. The CDR3 length is 15 residues. V lost 4 bases and J 0 bases, leaving 10 bases between the germline ends.

Only a few counts were recorded for this clone. The rearrangement links TRBV7-8 to TRBJ2-7; 8 bases agree with TRBD1. This CDR3 is built from 13 residues. The junction had 7 bases not matched to a gene; V was cut back by 5 bases and J by 7 bases. Germline V gene data show CDR1 as SGHVS and CDR2 as FQNEAQ. The CDR3 spells CASSRTGTGEQYF. Here the CDR3 DNA reads TGTGCCAGCAGCCGGACAGGGACGGGAGAGCAGTACTTC.

J is TRBJ1-1 and V is TRBV25-1; tentatively, D is TRBD1 (6 bases). The CDR3 runs 13 residues. The germline V gene has CDR1 MGHDK and CDR2 SYGVNS. The V end lost 2 bases, the J end lost 9 bases, and 13 bases lay between the germline ends. CDR3 DNA: TGTGCCAGCAGTGAACAAACAGGGTCAAAAGCTTTCTTT. Translated, it gives CASSEQTGSKAFF.

V usage is TRBV11-2 and J usage is TRBJ2-7; D possibly corresponds to TRBD2 (5 bases). The CDR3 spans 13 residues. Germline-derived CDR1 and CDR2 are SGHAT and FQNNGV. The germline V and J ends were trimmed by 5 bases and 4 bases, with 12 bases remaining between them. As DNA, the CDR3 is TGTGCCAGCAGCCAAGGGAGCTATTACGAGCAGTACTTC. Its protein is CASSQGSYYEQYF.

This chain joins TRBV5-1 and TRBJ2-2; 8 bases match TRBD2. Germline CDR1 and CDR2: SGHRS and YFSETQ. V was pared by 0 bases and J by 8 bases, with 9 bases of the junction left unmatched. This CDR3 region has 16 residues. The CDR3 nucleotides are TGCGCCAGCAGCTTGGAAGTCGGGGGGGCGTCTGGGGAGCTGTTTTTT. Its translation is CASSLEVGGASGELFF.

CDR3 sequence: CASRVGTSGGMGELFF. CDR3 bases: TGTGCCAGCAGAGTCGGGACTAGCGGGGGAATGGGGGAGCTGTTTTTT. The chain employs TRBV2 and TRBJ2-2, with 14 positions matching TRBD2. The germline CDR1 and CDR2 sequences are SNHLY and FYNNEI. V lost 6 bases to trimming and J lost 8 bases; unmatched junction nucleotides: 8. The CDR3 has 16 residues.

The chain uses TRBV7-9 and TRBJ2-6; D is perhaps TRBD2 (6 bases). V was cut by 3 bases and J by 4 bases, with 19 bases left in between. Germline V gives CDR1 SEHNR, CDR2 FQNEAQ (reference sequence). The CDR3 sequence is 18 residues long. CDR3 amino acids: CASSFMLGGSGGANVLTF. As DNA, the CDR3 is TGTGCCAGCAGCTTTATGTTGGGGGGTTCAGGCGGGGCCAACGTCCTGACTTTC.

This clone has a single count. The chain joins TRBV2 to TRBJ1-5; the match to TRBD1 covers 9 bases. Germline loops: CDR1 SNHLY, CDR2 FYNNEI. V lost 9 bases and J lost 3; bases outside the gene matches: 6. The CDR3 is 14 amino acids. This CDR3 is CASRDRVNNQPQHF. DNA of the CDR3: TGTGCCAGTCGGGACAGGGTTAACAATCAGCCCCAGCATTTT.

Regarding this clone: Mismatch with germline at one junction end may stem from a read error. This chain joins TRBV7-7 and TRBJ2-3, with 7 bases identical to TRBD1. Germline CDR1 and CDR2: SSHAT and FNYEAQ (reference sequence). The CDR3 totals 15 residues. In nucleotides, the CDR3 is TGTGCTAGCAGCCCTGAGACAGGGTACACAGATACGCAGTATTTT. Its protein product is CASSPETGYTDTQYF.

The gene calls are TRBV7-7 and TRBJ2-7; D possibly corresponds to TRBD1 (5 bases). Germline lookup yields CDR1 SSHAT and CDR2 FNYEAQ (reference sequence). This CDR3 is 13 amino acids long. V lost 0 bases and J lost 2, with 5 bases in between. The CDR3 region has the DNA TGTGCCAGCAGCTTAGCAGGGGCCTACGAGCAGTACTTC. This codes for CASSLAGAYEQYF.

The genes are TRBV25-1 and TRBJ2-2; tentative D call: TRBD1 (6 bases). With 6 bases removed from V and 5 bases from J, the gap between germline ends came to 10 bases. Germline CDR1 MGHDK, CDR2 SYGVNS. The CDR3 length is 13 residues. The DNA of the CDR3 is TGTGCCAGCAGCGCAACAGGGACCGGGGAGCTGTTTTTT. Amino acid sequence: CASSATGTGELFF.

CDR3 sequence (DNA): TGTGCCAGCAGCTTGGTTCAGGGGGCCTACGAGCAGTACTTC. The encoded protein is CASSLVQGAYEQYF. The chain recombines TRBV5-6 with TRBJ2-7; 7 bases align to TRBD1. V lost 0 bases, J lost 2 bases, and 2 bases stayed unmatched. Germline lookup yields CDR1 SGHDT and CDR2 YYEEEE. The CDR3 loop spans 14 amino acids.

A few counts support this clone. The rearrangement links TRBV9 to TRBJ2-7, with TRBD2 matching 7 bases. J was trimmed by 7 bases and V by 4 bases; bases with no gene match: 17. The CDR3 totals 16 residues. The V gene's germline CDR1 is SGDLS and CDR2 YYNGEE. CDR3 DNA sequence: TGTGCCAGCAGCCCTGAGATGTGGGGGGGGATGGTGGAGCAGTACTTC. Encoded protein: CASSPEMWGGMVEQYF.

This chain connects TRBV5-6 to TRBJ2-7; perhaps TRBD1 as D (6 bases). The CDR3 consists of 13 residues. Trimming shortened V by 4 bases and J by 2 bases, and 10 bases separated the two germline ends. Germline-derived CDR1 and CDR2 are SGHDT and YYEEEE. The CDR3 spells CASSIQGPYEQYF. Written as DNA, the CDR3 is TGTGCCAGCAGCATACAGGGCCCCTACGAGCAGTACTTC. Based on the CDR3 plus reference TRBV5-6 and TRBJ2-7, the full variable domain is DAGVTQSPTHLIKTRGQQVTLRCSPKSGHDTVSWYQQALGQGPQFIFQYYEEEERQRGNFPDRFSGHQFPNYSSELNVNALLLGDSALYLCASSIQGPYEQYFGPGTRLTVT.

The genes are TRBV28 and TRBJ1-6, with D perhaps matching TRBD1 (6 bases). The CDR3 loop spans 14 amino acids. Germline lookup yields CDR1 MDHEN and CDR2 SYDVKM. V lost 2 bases, J lost 11 bases, and 13 bases lay in between. The CDR3 protein is CASSLGDNLPPLHF. The CDR3 DNA sequence: TGTGCCAGCAGTTTAGGGGACAACTTACCACCCCTCCACTTT.

CDR3 in DNA: TGTGCCAGCAGTGAAGGGAGGACAGCGAGCTCCTACGAGCAGTACTTC. This gives the protein CASSEGRTASSYEQYF. J is TRBJ2-7 and V is TRBV6-1; the D gene is possibly TRBD1 (6 bases). The CDR3 contains 16 residues. Trimming shortened V by 1 base and J by 0 bases, and 13 bases separated the two germline ends. The germline gives CDR1 MNHNS, CDR2 SASEGT.